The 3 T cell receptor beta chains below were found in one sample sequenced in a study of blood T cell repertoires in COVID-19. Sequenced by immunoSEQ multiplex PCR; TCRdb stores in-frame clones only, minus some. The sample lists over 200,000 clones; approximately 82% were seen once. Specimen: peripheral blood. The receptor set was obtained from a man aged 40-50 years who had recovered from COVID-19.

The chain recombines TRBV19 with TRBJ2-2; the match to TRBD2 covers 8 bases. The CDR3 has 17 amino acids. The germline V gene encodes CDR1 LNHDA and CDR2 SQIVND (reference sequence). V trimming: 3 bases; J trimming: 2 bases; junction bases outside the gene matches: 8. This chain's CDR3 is CASSIVRAGGNTGELFF. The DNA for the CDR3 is TGTGCCAGTAGTATCGTTAGGGCGGGGGGAAACACCGGGGAGCTGTTTTTT.

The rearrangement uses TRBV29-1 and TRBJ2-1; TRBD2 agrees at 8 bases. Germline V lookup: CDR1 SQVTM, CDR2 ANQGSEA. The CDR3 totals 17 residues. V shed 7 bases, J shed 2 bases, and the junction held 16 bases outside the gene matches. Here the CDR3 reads CSALLAAGAKPYNEQFF. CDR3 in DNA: TGCAGCGCATTACTAGCGGCAGGGGCCAAGCCCTACAATGAGCAGTTCTTC.

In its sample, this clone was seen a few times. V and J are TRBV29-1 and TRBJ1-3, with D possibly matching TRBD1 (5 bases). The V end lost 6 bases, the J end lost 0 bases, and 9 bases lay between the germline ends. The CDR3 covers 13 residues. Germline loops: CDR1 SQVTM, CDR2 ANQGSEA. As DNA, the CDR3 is TGCAGCGTCAGGGCCTACTCTGGAAACACCATATATTTT. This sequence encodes CSVRAYSGNTIYF.